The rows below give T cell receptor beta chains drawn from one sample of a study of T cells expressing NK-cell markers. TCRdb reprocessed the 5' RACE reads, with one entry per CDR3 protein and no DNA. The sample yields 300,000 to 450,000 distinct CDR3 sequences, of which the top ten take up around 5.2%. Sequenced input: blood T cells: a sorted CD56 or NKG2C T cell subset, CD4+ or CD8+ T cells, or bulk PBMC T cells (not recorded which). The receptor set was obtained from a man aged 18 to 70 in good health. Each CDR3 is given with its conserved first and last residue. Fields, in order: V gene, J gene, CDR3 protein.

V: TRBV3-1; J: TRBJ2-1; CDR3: CASSHGGLVGEQFF
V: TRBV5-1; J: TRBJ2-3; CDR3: CASSLGPGTRSSSTDTQYF
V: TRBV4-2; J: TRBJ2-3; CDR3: CASSQDHGSSGGRYTDTQYF
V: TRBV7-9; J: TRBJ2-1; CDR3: CASSLGGTVNEQFF
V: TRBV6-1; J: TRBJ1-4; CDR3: CASGSAATNEKLFF
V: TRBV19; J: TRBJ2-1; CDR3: CASSSGTGLASSYNEQFF
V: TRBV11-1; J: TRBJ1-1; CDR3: CASSFGLDPLMNTEAFF
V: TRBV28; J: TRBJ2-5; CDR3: CASSPIPGGQGETQYF
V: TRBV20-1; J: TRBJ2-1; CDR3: CSARGYSGGQIYNEQFF
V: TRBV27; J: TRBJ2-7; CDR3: CASGSGTGTYEQYF
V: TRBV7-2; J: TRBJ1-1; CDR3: CASSFSGTNTEAFF
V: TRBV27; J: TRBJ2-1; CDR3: CASRSDRNNEQFF
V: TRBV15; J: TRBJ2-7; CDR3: CATSGGGTLGQRYEQYF
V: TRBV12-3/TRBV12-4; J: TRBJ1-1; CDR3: CASSPSHRPGTEAFF
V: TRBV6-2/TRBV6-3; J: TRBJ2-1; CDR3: CASSYAPGGAQFF
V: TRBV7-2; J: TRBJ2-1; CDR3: CASSRDGAKQFF
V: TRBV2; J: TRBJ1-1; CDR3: CAITGSNTEAFF
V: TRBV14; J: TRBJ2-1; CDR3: CASSPKGRTSYNEQFF
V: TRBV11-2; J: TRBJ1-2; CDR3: CASSQTTTRGNGYTF
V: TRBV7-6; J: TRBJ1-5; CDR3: CASSPTRGSNQPQHF
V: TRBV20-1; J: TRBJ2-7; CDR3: CSARVRGGAGSSYEQYF
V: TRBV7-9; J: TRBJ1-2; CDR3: CASSHTGGGEGYTF
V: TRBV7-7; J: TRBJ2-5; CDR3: CASSLSGTQETQYF
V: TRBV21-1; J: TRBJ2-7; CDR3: CASSAARGAKIYEQYF
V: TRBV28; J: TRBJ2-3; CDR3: CASRGPGTGPDTQYF
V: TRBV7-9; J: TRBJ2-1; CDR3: CASSLAQTGGKFF
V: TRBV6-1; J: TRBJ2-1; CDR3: CASSTGTRSSYNEQFF
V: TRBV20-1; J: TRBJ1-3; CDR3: CSAGGHSGNTIYF
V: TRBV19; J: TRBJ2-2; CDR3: CASSFQRGGRTGELFF